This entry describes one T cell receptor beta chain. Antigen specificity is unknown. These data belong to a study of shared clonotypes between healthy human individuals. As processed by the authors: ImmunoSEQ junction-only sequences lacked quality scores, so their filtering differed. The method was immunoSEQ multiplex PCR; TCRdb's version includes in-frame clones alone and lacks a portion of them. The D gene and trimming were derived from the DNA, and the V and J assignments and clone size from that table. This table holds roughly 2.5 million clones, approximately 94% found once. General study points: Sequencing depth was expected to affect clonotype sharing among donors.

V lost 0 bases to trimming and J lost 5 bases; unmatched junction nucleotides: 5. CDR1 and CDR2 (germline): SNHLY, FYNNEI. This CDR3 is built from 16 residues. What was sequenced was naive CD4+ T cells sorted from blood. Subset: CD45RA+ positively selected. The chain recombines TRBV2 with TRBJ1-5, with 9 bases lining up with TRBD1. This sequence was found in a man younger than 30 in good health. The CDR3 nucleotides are TGTGCCAGCAGTGAAGCTGTACAGGGGGCCTATCAGCCCCAGCATTTT. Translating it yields CASSEAVQGAYQPQHF.